Below, 18 T cell receptor beta chains from the same sample are listed, as sequenced in a study of CD8 T cells in Susac syndrome. The RNA input was roughly 0.45 to 1 ug, and it was reverse transcribed with random hexamers. TCRdb passed the immunoSEQ multiplex PCR reads through MiXCR, listing each CDR3 protein once. Among around 280,000 distinct CDR3 sequences listed, 80% to 90% were seen once. The sequenced sample was CD8+ T cells from PBMCs. The receptors come from a human donor with multiple sclerosis.

The CDR3 nucleotides are TGTGCCAGTAGTAAAGCAGGGAATGAAAAACTGTTTTTT. It specifies CASSKAGNEKLFF. The chain couples TRBV19 to TRBJ1-4, with D perhaps matching TRBD1 (5 bases). The ends were cut back, 4 bases at V and 5 bases at J, with 8 bases in the middle. Germline lookup yields CDR1 LNHDA and CDR2 SQIVND (reference sequence). CDR3 length: 13 residues.

The chain combines TRBV7-9 with TRBJ1-2; 9 bases map to TRBD1. The J segment lost 2 bases and the V segment lost 5 bases, leaving 9 bases of the junction unmatched. Germline V gene data show CDR1 as SEHNR and CDR2 as FQNEAQ (reference sequence). The CDR3 length is 16 residues. In nucleotides, the CDR3 is TGTGCCAGCAGCAAATCCGGGACAGGGACGAACTATGGCTACACCTTC. Translated: CASSKSGTGTNYGYTF.

The rearrangement links TRBV12-3 or TRBV12-4 to TRBJ2-5, with 8 bases that match TRBD1. The CDR3 covers 14 residues. Trimming removed 4 bases from V and 4 bases from J; junction bases left unmatched: 5. The CDR3 sequence: CASSYGTGRETQYF. CDR3 nucleotides: TGTGCCAGCAGTTACGGGACAGGTCGAGAGACCCAGTACTTC.

The gene calls are TRBV6-4 and TRBJ1-2; 8 nucleotides match TRBD1. The CDR3 contains 13 residues. The trim removed 7 bases at V and 4 bases at J, leaving 5 bases unmatched. The germline gives CDR1 MRHNA, CDR2 SNTAGT. Here the CDR3 DNA reads TGTGCCAGCACAGACGGGACAGGCTATGGCTACACCTTC. Encoded protein: CASTDGTGYGYTF.

The rearrangement uses TRBV29-1 and TRBJ1-1, with TRBD1 identical over 7 bases. The CDR3 runs 15 residues. J lost 0 bases, V lost 0 bases, and 4 bases had no gene match. In germline, CDR1 is SQVTM, CDR2 ANQGSEA. CDR3 amino acids: CSVEEPDRMNTEAFF. CDR3 sequence (DNA): TGCAGCGTTGAAGAGCCGGACAGGATGAACACTGAAGCTTTCTTT.

This chain links TRBV6-5 with TRBJ2-5; 8 bases are shared with TRBD2. The CDR3 spans 14 residues. V gave up 7 bases and J gave up 4 bases; unmatched junction bases: 8. The germline CDR1 and CDR2 sequences are MNHEY and SVGAGI. The CDR3 reads CASIQSGRRETQYF. CDR3 coding DNA: TGTGCCAGCATCCAAAGCGGGAGAAGAGAGACCCAGTACTTC.

This chain connects TRBV28 to TRBJ2-7; no definite D call. V was cut by 7 bases and J by 5 bases, with 18 bases left in between. The CDR3 runs to 14 residues. Germline loops: CDR1 MDHEN, CDR2 SYDVKM. CDR3 protein: CASTRRGSEHEQYF. The CDR3 nucleotides are TGTGCCAGCACCCGACGAGGAAGTGAGCACGAGCAGTACTTC.

The V call is TRBV6-5, the J call TRBJ1-1; 8 positions agree with TRBD1. This CDR3 is 16 amino acids long. The germline V gene encodes CDR1 MNHEY and CDR2 SVGAGI. Trimming cost V 2 bases and J 0 bases; bases outside gene matches: 5. CDR3 nucleotide sequence: TGTGCCAGCAGTTACGGACAGGGTGCGATGAACACTGAAGCTTTCTTT. It codes for CASSYGQGAMNTEAFF.

The chain is built from TRBV3-1 and TRBJ2-7; D not certain. Trimming left V 0 bases short and J 0 bases short, with 12 bases between. Germline assignment: CDR1 LGHDT and CDR2 YNNKEL (reference sequence). CDR3 size: 16 residues. CDR3 residues: CASSQDPSLLSYEQYF. The CDR3 DNA reads TGTGCCAGCAGCCAAGATCCCTCCCTACTCTCCTACGAGCAGTACTTC.

The chain is built from TRBV7-8 and TRBJ1-6; D might be TRBD1 (5 bases). The CDR3 extends over 16 amino acids. Germline assignment: CDR1 SGHVS and CDR2 FQNEAQ. The germline V and J ends were trimmed by 7 bases and 5 bases, with 18 bases remaining between them. The DNA for the CDR3 is TGTGCCAGCACCGAATCGGGGACGGGTAATAATTCACCCCTCCACTTT. Protein product: CASTESGTGNNSPLHF.

This clonotype was recorded only once. The junction differs from germline at one of its ends, possibly a read error. The chain couples TRBV2 to TRBJ1-2; a possible D gene is TRBD1 (5 bases). The CDR3 covers 10 residues. The germline CDR1 and CDR2 sequences are SNHLY and FYNNEI. CDR3 sequence: CAGRYGTPHF. In DNA, the CDR3 is TGTGCCGGACGGTACGGGACTCCACACTTC.

The gene calls are TRBV5-8 and TRBJ1-5, with D possibly matching TRBD1 (6 bases). The CDR3 spans 13 residues. The germline V and J ends were trimmed by 5 bases and 6 bases, with 12 bases remaining between them. Germline lookup yields CDR1 SGHTS and CDR2 YDEGEE. CDR3 protein: CASRNRGAQPQHF. The CDR3 DNA reads as TGTGCCAGCAGGAATAGGGGGGCTCAGCCCCAGCATTTT.

A few counts support this clonotype. J is TRBJ1-2 and V is TRBV4-1; the match to TRBD1 covers 7 bases. The CDR3 consists of 15 residues. CDR1 and CDR2 from the germline V gene are MGHRA and YSYEKL. Trimming cost V 4 bases and J 8 bases; bases outside gene matches: 13. The CDR3 spells CASSPYADRVGGYTF. The CDR3 DNA reads as TGCGCCAGCAGCCCCTACGCTGACAGGGTCGGCGGCTACACCTTC.

The chain couples TRBV30 to TRBJ1-5, with TRBD1 identical over 9 bases. Per germline, CDR1 GTSNPN and CDR2 SVGIG (reference sequence). V trimming: 3 bases; J trimming: 3 bases; junction bases outside the gene matches: 3. This CDR3 comprises 14 residues. DNA of the CDR3: TGTGCCTGGAGACAGGGGGCTTCCAATCAGCCCCAGCATTTT. This sequence encodes CAWRQGASNQPQHF.

The chain uses TRBV15 and TRBJ2-3, with TRBD2 matching 12 bases. CDR1 LNHNV and CDR2 YYDKDF come from the germline V gene (reference sequence). J lost 0 bases, V lost 3 bases, and 10 bases had no gene match. This CDR3 spans 19 amino acids. The CDR3 loop reads CATSSRRPGTSGSTDTQYF. The CDR3 DNA is TGTGCCACCAGCAGTCGACGCCCCGGGACTAGCGGGAGCACAGATACGCAGTATTTT.

The CDR3 sequence: CASAAQTQGALGELFF. CDR3 DNA sequence: TGCGCCAGCGCAGCACAGACGCAGGGGGCATTAGGGGAGCTGTTTTTT. The chain is built from TRBV5-1 and TRBJ2-2; TRBD1 matches 8 bases. Germline-derived CDR1 and CDR2 are SGHRS and YFSETQ. CDR3 length equals 16 residues. V shed 7 bases, J shed 8 bases, and the junction held 16 bases outside the gene matches.

This clonotype was counted a single time. The chain joins TRBV20-1 to TRBJ2-5; 8 bases are a match to TRBD1. From germline, CDR1 is DFQATT and CDR2 SNEGSKA (reference sequence). This CDR3 contains 16 residues. V trimming: 5 bases; J trimming: 2 bases; junction bases outside the gene matches: 13. DNA for the CDR3: TGCAGTGCTCGACACTGGGACAGGAAATTTCAAGAGACCCAGTACTTC. It yields the protein CSARHWDRKFQETQYF.

This chain uses TRBV2 with TRBJ2-7; 8 nucleotides agree with TRBD2. Germline V gene sequence: CDR1 SNHLY, CDR2 FYNNEI. Germline trimming cut 2 bases from V and 6 bases from J; bases unmatched to any gene: 9. There are 15 residues in the CDR3. CDR3 coding DNA: TGTGCCAGCAGTGAACCGGGACTAGAGGTAGCCGAGCAGTACTTC. It translates to CASSEPGLEVAEQYF. Based on the CDR3 plus reference TRBV2 and TRBJ2-7, the full variable domain is EPEVTQTPSHQVTQMGQEVILRCVPISNHLYFYWYRQILGQKVEFLVSFYNNEISEKSEIFDDQFSVERPDGSNFTLKIRSTKLEDSAMYFCASSEPGLEVAEQYFGPGTRLTVT.